Below are 11 T cell receptor beta chains sequenced from a single sample in a study of cytomegalovirus exposure and HLA in healthy donors. Clones were sequenced by immunoSEQ multiplex PCR, and TCRdb holds only the in-frame ones, with some missing. The sample contains tens of thousands of clones, approximately 91% of which appear only once. The sequencing input was PBMCs. All receptors come from a man between 25 and 39 years old in good health and CMV-seronegative.

The genes are TRBV4-1 and TRBJ2-2; D is ambiguous. Between the trimmed V and J ends, which lost 1 base and 5 bases, there was a span of 8 bases. The CDR3 sequence is 14 residues long. Germline CDR1 is MGHRA and CDR2 is YSYEKL. This CDR3 reads CASSQVSGTGELFF. The CDR3 DNA sequence: TGCGCCAGCAGCCAAGTTTCCGGTACCGGGGAGCTGTTTTTT.

CDR3 protein: CSTAASRDTGELFF. DNA for the CDR3: TGCAGCACGGCGGCGTCCAGGGACACCGGGGAGCTGTTTTTT. J is TRBJ2-2 and V is TRBV29-1, with TRBD1 as a possible D gene (5 bases). The germline V gene encodes CDR1 SQVTM and CDR2 ANQGSEA. Trimming stripped 8 bases from V and 3 bases from J, with 16 bases between. The CDR3 spans 14 residues.

The chain links TRBV28 to TRBJ2-7, with TRBD1 matching over 7 bases. The CDR3 covers 16 residues. J was trimmed by 5 bases and V by 2 bases; bases with no gene match: 12. Germline CDR1 and CDR2: MDHEN and SYDVKM. The CDR3 DNA reads as TGTGCCAGCAGTTTAAACCAGGGACAGTCCAGGGACGAGCAGTACTTC. It is translated as CASSLNQGQSRDEQYF.

This chain connects TRBV5-4 to TRBJ2-1; 11 positions agree with TRBD2. Losses at the gene ends were 4 bases for V and 0 bases for J; bases not matched to a gene: 9. The CDR3 consists of 18 residues. CDR1 SGHNT and CDR2 YYREEE come from the germline V gene (reference sequence). CDR3 in DNA: TGTGCCAGCAGCCCGCCGGTAGCGGGGGGGTTCTCCTACAATGAGCAGTTCTTC. Its protein product is CASSPPVAGGFSYNEQFF. The variable domain in full, completed from reference TRBV5-4 and TRBJ2-1, reads ETGVTQSPTHLIKTRGQQVTLRCSSQSGHNTVSWYQQALGQGPQFIFQYYREEENGRGNFPPRFSGLQFPNYSSELNVNALELDDSALYLCASSPPVAGGFSYNEQFFGPGTRLTVL.

This chain connects TRBV5-1 to TRBJ1-5; D is undetermined. V lost 2 bases, J lost 3 bases, and 6 bases lay in between. The germline V gene encodes CDR1 SGHRS and CDR2 YFSETQ. This CDR3 region has 13 residues. Written as DNA, the CDR3 is TGCGCCAGCAGCTTTCTTTCCAATCAGCCCCAGCATTTT. This gives the protein CASSFLSNQPQHF. Complete variable domain (other parts from reference TRBV5-1 and TRBJ1-5): KAGVTQTPRYLIKTRGQQVTLSCSPISGHRSVSWYQQTPGQGLQFLFEYFSETQRNKGNFPGRFSGRQFSNSRSEMNVSTLELGDSALYLCASSFLSNQPQHFGDGTRLSIL.

V is TRBV5-1 and J is TRBJ2-7, with TRBD1 identical over 7 bases. Germline trimming cut 5 bases from V and 3 bases from J; bases unmatched to any gene: 5. Per germline, CDR1 SGHRS and CDR2 YFSETQ. This CDR3 is 13 amino acids long. The CDR3 protein is CASRRTGSYEQYF. The DNA of the CDR3 is TGCGCCAGCAGGAGGACAGGTAGCTACGAGCAGTACTTC.

The V call is TRBV7-9, the J call TRBJ2-1; TRBD1 agrees at 8 bases. J lost 7 bases, V lost 6 bases, and 11 bases had no gene match. Germline CDR1 SEHNR, CDR2 FQNEAQ (reference sequence). This CDR3 has 15 amino acids. This CDR3 reads CASSTDRVGLNEQFF. DNA of the CDR3: TGTGCCAGCAGTACGGACAGGGTGGGTTTGAATGAGCAGTTCTTC.

The chain recombines TRBV10-3 with TRBJ1-5; TRBD1 matches at 7 bases. Germline V CDR1 and CDR2: ENHRY, SYGVKD. The CDR3 has 19 residues. J gave up 2 bases and V 0 bases, and 13 bases lay outside the gene matches. CDR3 sequence reads: CAISESSRQGDVGNQPQHF. DNA of the CDR3: TGTGCCATCAGTGAGTCCTCCCGACAGGGTGATGTGGGCAATCAGCCCCAGCATTTT.

The V and J genes are TRBV19 and TRBJ1-1; possibly TRBD1 for D (5 bases). Germline V gene lookup returns CDR1 LNHDA and CDR2 SQIVND (reference sequence). The V end lost 3 bases, the J end lost 12 bases, and 26 bases lay between the germline ends. This CDR3 comprises 16 residues. CDR3 bases: TGTGCCAGTAGTATTTTGGTCGTCAAGGGGCCACTTTGGACTTTCTTT. Its translation: CASSILVVKGPLWTFF.

This clone was recorded a few times. V gene TRBV9 combines with J gene TRBJ2-3; 7 bases fit TRBD1. V trimming: 3 bases; J trimming: 6 bases; junction bases outside the gene matches: 7. The length of the CDR3 is 14 residues. Germline CDR1 SGDLS, CDR2 YYNGEE. The CDR3 region is CASSARYRGDTQYF. For the CDR3, the DNA is TGTGCCAGCAGCGCCCGTTACAGGGGTGATACGCAGTATTTT.

The J gene is TRBJ2-7, the V gene TRBV2, with TRBD1 identical over 8 bases. The junction had 16 bases not matched to a gene; V was cut back by 3 bases and J by 6 bases. Germline V CDR1 and CDR2: SNHLY, FYNNEI. The CDR3 is 17 amino acids. The CDR3 nucleotides are TGTGCCAGCAGTGAGGGGGGCAGGGGGCGATCCTATGGCGAGCAGTACTTC. Protein sequence: CASSEGGRGRSYGEQYF.